Below are 19 T cell receptor beta chains sequenced from a single sample in a study of OX40 agonist ivuxolimab in advanced cancers. Sequencing used immunoSEQ multiplex PCR; TCRdb keeps in-frame clones, though not all of them. The table records about 120,000 clones, 93% of them present only once. Sequences were derived from CD4+ or CD8+ T cells sorted from blood, sampled in a trial of the OX40 agonist ivuxolimab. These receptors came from an adult with an advanced solid tumor such as melanoma, head and neck, liver or kidney cancer.

This rearrangement joins TRBV9 to TRBJ2-3, with D possibly being TRBD1 or TRBD2 (6 bases each). Deletions cut 4 bases from V and 6 bases from J, with 21 bases between. There are 16 residues in the CDR3. Germline CDR1 and CDR2: SGDLS and YYNGEE. DNA for the CDR3: TGTGCCAGCAGCTTACTTCCGCTTTCGGGGGCGGATACGCAGTATTTT. Translated: CASSLLPLSGADTQYF.

The chain uses TRBV11-3 and TRBJ1-1; D remains unclear. Germline assignment: CDR1 SGHNT and CDR2 YENEEA. The CDR3 spans 13 residues. V lost 0 bases to trimming and J lost 5 bases, with 7 bases between them. The CDR3 DNA reads as TGTGCCAGCAGCTTAGAACCGGGAACTGAAGCTTTCTTT. Protein: CASSLEPGTEAFF.

The V and J genes are TRBV29-1 and TRBJ2-7, with no clear D. There are 13 residues in the CDR3. In germline, CDR1 is SQVTM, CDR2 ANQGSEA. V was pared by 4 bases and J by 2 bases, with 12 bases between. CDR3 sequence (DNA): TGCAGCGTTGGGGTCGGGCTAGCCTACGAGCAGTACTTC. Amino acids: CSVGVGLAYEQYF.

CDR3 coding DNA: TGTGCCAGCAGTGACTTGCCGGGCCCTACCTACGAGCAGTACTTC. Encoded protein: CASSDLPGPTYEQYF. The chain joins TRBV6-4 to TRBJ2-7; no reliable D call. Germline CDR1 reads MRHNA; CDR2 reads SNTAGT. The CDR3 consists of 15 residues. Trimming shortened V by 1 base and J by 2 bases, and 12 bases separated the two germline ends.

This chain connects TRBV28 to TRBJ1-5, with D unresolved. V was trimmed by 3 bases and J by 5 bases, leaving 14 bases between them. CDR1 is MDHEN and CDR2 is SYDVKM in the germline V gene. This CDR3 spans 15 amino acids. The CDR3 is CASSFRGPVYQPQHF. In DNA, the CDR3 is TGTGCCAGCAGTTTCCGAGGTCCAGTGTATCAGCCCCAGCATTTT.

This clone was seen a handful of times. The chain couples TRBV5-4 to TRBJ2-7; D possibly corresponds to TRBD1 (5 bases). Germline CDR1 and CDR2: SGHNT and YYREEE (reference sequence). V gave up 4 bases and J gave up 3 bases, with 5 bases separating them. The CDR3 contains 11 residues. This chain's CDR3 is CASSQGYEQYF. Written as DNA, the CDR3 is TGTGCCAGCAGCCAGGGCTACGAGCAGTACTTC. Based on the CDR3 plus reference TRBV5-4 and TRBJ2-7, the full variable domain is ETGVTQSPTHLIKTRGQQVTLRCSSQSGHNTVSWYQQALGQGPQFIFQYYREEENGRGNFPPRFSGLQFPNYSSELNVNALELDDSALYLCASSQGYEQYFGPGTRLTVT.

This clone was observed once. V and J are TRBV6-1 and TRBJ2-7; perhaps TRBD1 as D (6 bases). Germline loops: CDR1 MNHNS, CDR2 SASEGT. The ends were cut back, 7 bases at V and 3 bases at J, with 10 bases in the middle. The CDR3 runs 12 residues. DNA of the CDR3: TGTGCCAGCACATTGGACAGCTACGAGCAGTACTTC. This sequence encodes CASTLDSYEQYF.

Here the CDR3 DNA reads TGTGCCAGCAGCGTATCTGCGGGAGAGGTCACAGATACGCAGTATTTT. Amino acids: CASSVSAGEVTDTQYF. The rearrangement joins TRBV9 to TRBJ2-3, with 7 bases aligning to TRBD2. V lost 1 base, J lost 2 bases, and 7 bases stayed unmatched. Germline loops: CDR1 SGDLS, CDR2 YYNGEE. CDR3 length: 16 residues.

J is TRBJ2-3 and V is TRBV5-1; 7 positions match TRBD1. Looked up from germline, CDR1 is SGHRS and CDR2 is YFSETQ. Trimming cost V 4 bases and J 2 bases; bases outside gene matches: 4. This CDR3 is 14 amino acids long. The CDR3 DNA reads as TGCGCCAGCAGCCTGGACAGGTCCACAGATACGCAGTATTTT. Translating gives CASSLDRSTDTQYF. Variable domain in full (rest from reference TRBV5-1 and TRBJ2-3): KAGVTQTPRYLIKTRGQQVTLSCSPISGHRSVSWYQQTPGQGLQFLFEYFSETQRNKGNFPGRFSGRQFSNSRSEMNVSTLELGDSALYLCASSLDRSTDTQYFGPGTRLTVL.

The rearrangement uses TRBV2 and TRBJ1-5; TRBD1 matches at 11 bases. V was pared by 5 bases and J by 6 bases, with 12 bases of the junction left unmatched. The CDR3 runs 17 residues. Germline-derived CDR1 and CDR2 are SNHLY and FYNNEI. The CDR3 sequence: CASSSRGTGGLRQPQHF. CDR3 in DNA: TGTGCCAGCAGTTCCCGGGGGACAGGGGGATTACGTCAGCCCCAGCATTTT.

This clone was detected once. V and J are TRBV7-2 and TRBJ2-1, with TRBD2 matching 8 bases. CDR1 is SGHTA and CDR2 is FQGNSA in the germline V gene. The V segment lost 3 bases and the J segment 10 bases; nucleotides outside the gene matches: 17. The CDR3 has 17 residues. This chain's CDR3 is CASSFRREGRRSQEQFF. In DNA, the CDR3 is TGTGCCAGCAGCTTTCGACGGGAGGGCCGCAGAAGCCAAGAGCAGTTCTTC.

This chain connects TRBV5-4 to TRBJ1-4; D is possibly TRBD1 (5 bases). The CDR3 is made up of 14 amino acids. The germline gives CDR1 SGHNT, CDR2 YYREEE (reference sequence). Trimming removed 2 bases from V and 11 bases from J, with 16 bases in between. The CDR3 DNA sequence: TGTGCCAGCAGCTTCGGAGGGGAAAGGGTTAAACTGTTTTTT. Protein product: CASSFGGERVKLFF.

The rearrangement uses TRBV6-1 and TRBJ1-2; 8 nucleotides line up with TRBD1. V lost 4 bases and J lost 7; bases outside the gene matches: 5. The CDR3 extends over 13 amino acids. In germline, CDR1 is MNHNS, CDR2 SASEGT. In DNA, the CDR3 is TGTGCCAGCAGTGCTAGACAGGGGCTTGGCTACACCTTC. Its protein product is CASSARQGLGYTF.

V and J are TRBV11-1 and TRBJ2-1; 8 nucleotides line up with TRBD1. This CDR3 region has 12 residues. The V and J ends lost 5 bases and 14 bases, in that order; junction bases with no gene match: 8. Looked up from germline, CDR1 is SGHAT and CDR2 is FQDESV (reference sequence). The CDR3 DNA reads TGTGCCAGCAGCGTCGGACAGGGTGTGAAGTTCTTC. Residues: CASSVGQGVKFF.

This clone was recorded a few times. This rearrangement joins TRBV5-1 to TRBJ1-4; D perhaps matches TRBD1 (6 bases). CDR3 size: 17 residues. Germline V CDR1 and CDR2: SGHRS, YFSETQ. The V end lost 1 base, the J end lost 0 bases, and 13 bases lay between the germline ends. CDR3 DNA sequence: TGCGCCAGCAGCTTGAGGACAGCGGACTCAACTAATGAAAAACTGTTTTTT. Its protein product is CASSLRTADSTNEKLFF.

CDR3 region: CASSSSWTGQNTEAFF. CDR3 DNA: TGTGCCAGCAGCTCTTCCTGGACAGGGCAGAACACTGAAGCTTTCTTT. The rearrangement joins TRBV5-8 to TRBJ1-1; 8 bases line up with TRBD1. V dropped 3 bases and J dropped 1; count of bases not matched to a gene: 8. Per germline, CDR1 SGHTS and CDR2 YDEGEE. The CDR3 runs to 16 residues. The variable domain in full, with the rest retrieved from reference TRBV5-8 and TRBJ1-1, is EAGVTQSPTHLIKTRGQQATLRCSPISGHTSVYWYQQALGLGLQFLLWYDEGEERNRGNFPPRFSGRQFPNYSSELNVNALELEDSALYLCASSSSWTGQNTEAFFGQGTRLTVV.

The rearrangement joins TRBV14 to TRBJ2-1; 8 bases map to TRBD1. The germline V gene encodes CDR1 SGHDN and CDR2 FVKESK. V gave up 1 base and J gave up 6 bases; unmatched junction bases: 8. CDR3 length: 16 amino acids. The CDR3 DNA is TGTGCCAGCAGCCAAGGGGGGACAGGTCGCTTCAATGAGCAGTTCTTC. Translating gives CASSQGGTGRFNEQFF.

This rearrangement joins TRBV18 to TRBJ1-2, with D possibly being TRBD1 (5 bases). CDR3 length: 14 amino acids. The V gene lost 0 bases and the J gene lost 4 bases, with 9 bases spanning the gap. Germline-derived CDR1 and CDR2 are KGHSH and LQKENI. The CDR3 coding sequence is TGTGCCAGCTCACCACCCGGACATCCCTATGGCTACACCTTC. This encodes CASSPPGHPYGYTF.

The chain employs TRBV7-9 and TRBJ1-4; no clear D gene. Germline CDR1 and CDR2: SEHNR and FQNEAQ (reference sequence). The CDR3 is 16 amino acids. V was shortened by 5 bases and J by 0 bases, with 13 bases between the two germline ends. This CDR3 is CASSPTSVATNEKLFF. Here the CDR3 DNA reads TGTGCCAGCAGCCCGACGTCGGTGGCAACTAATGAAAAACTGTTTTTT. The complete variable domain, with remaining parts taken from reference TRBV7-9 and TRBJ1-4, reads DTGVSQNPRHKITKRGQNVTFRCDPISEHNRLYWYRQTLGQGPEFLTYFQNEAQLEKSRLLSDRFSAERPKGSFSTLEIQRTEQGDSAMYLCASSPTSVATNEKLFFGSGTQLSVL.